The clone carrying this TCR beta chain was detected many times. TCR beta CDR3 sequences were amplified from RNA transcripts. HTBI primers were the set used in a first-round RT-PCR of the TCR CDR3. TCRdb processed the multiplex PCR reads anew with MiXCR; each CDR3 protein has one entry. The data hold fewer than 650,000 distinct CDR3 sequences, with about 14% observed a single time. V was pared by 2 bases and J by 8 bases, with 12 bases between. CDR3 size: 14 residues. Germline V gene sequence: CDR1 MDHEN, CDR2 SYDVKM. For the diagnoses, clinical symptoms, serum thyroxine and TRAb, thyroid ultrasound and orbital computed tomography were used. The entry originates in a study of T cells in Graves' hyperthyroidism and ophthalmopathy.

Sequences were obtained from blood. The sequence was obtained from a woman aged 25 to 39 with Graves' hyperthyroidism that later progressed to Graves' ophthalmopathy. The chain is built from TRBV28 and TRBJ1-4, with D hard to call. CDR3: CASSLTDGREKLFF. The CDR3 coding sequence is TGTGCCAGCAGTTTAACGGACGGTAGGGAAAAACTGTTTTTT.